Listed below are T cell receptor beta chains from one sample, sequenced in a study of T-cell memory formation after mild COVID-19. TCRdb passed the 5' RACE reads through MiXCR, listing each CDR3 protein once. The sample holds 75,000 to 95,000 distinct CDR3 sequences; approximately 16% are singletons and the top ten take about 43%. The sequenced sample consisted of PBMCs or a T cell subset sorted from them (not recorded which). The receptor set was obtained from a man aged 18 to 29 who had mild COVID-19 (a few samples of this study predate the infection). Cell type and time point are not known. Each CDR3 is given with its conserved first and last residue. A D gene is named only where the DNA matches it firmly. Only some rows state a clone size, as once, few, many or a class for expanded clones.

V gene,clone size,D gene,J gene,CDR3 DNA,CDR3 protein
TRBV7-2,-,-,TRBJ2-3,TGTGCCAGCAGCAGCGGAGTTGTCGGCACAGATACGCAGTATTTT,CASSSGVVGTDTQYF
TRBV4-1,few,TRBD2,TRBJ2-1,TGCGCCAGCAGCCAAGAAGAGACTAGCAGCTATGAGCAGTTCTTC,CASSQEETSSYEQFF
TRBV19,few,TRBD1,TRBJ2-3,TGTGCCAGCAGGGGGCTCGGAGATACGCAGTATTTT,CASRGLGDTQYF
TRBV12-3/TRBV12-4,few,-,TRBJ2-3,TGTGCCAGCAGTTTGGAGGCAAATACGCAGTATTTT,CASSLEANTQYF
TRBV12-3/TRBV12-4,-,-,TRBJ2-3,TGTGCCAGCAGTTCGTGGAGGGTTGGGGGTCCAGATACGCAGTATTTT,CASSSWRVGGPDTQYF
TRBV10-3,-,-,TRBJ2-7,TGTGCCATCAGTGATAGACAGGGAGGCTACGAGCAGTACTTC,CAISDRQGGYEQYF
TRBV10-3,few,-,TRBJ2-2,TGTGCCATCAGTGGGACGGTGAACACCGGGGAGCTGTTTTTT,CAISGTVNTGELFF
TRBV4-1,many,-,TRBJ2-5,TGCGCCAGCAGCCTTTGGGACTACCAAGAGACCCAGTACTTC,CASSLWDYQETQYF
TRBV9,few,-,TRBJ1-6,TGTGCCAGCAGGGCCCGCAGCGGTGGTGTATTGGAATTT,CASRARSGGVLEF
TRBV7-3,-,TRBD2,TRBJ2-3,TGTGCCAGCAGCCCTATTAGCGGGCTACGCGGAACAGATACGCAGTATTTT,CASSPISGLRGTDTQYF
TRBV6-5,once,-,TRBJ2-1,TGTGCCAGCAGTTACGGGCTCGGGTTGTCCGGGAATGAGCAGTTCTTC,CASSYGLGLSGNEQFF
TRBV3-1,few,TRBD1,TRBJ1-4,TGTGCCAGCAGCCACCGCGGACAGGCAGCAATCGGGAAACTGTTTTTT,CASSHRGQAAIGKLFF
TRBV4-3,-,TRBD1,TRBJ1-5,TGCGCCAGCAGCCAAGATCGACAGGGGTATCAGCCCCAGCATTTT,CASSQDRQGYQPQHF
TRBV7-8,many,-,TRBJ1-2,TGTGCCAGCAGCTCGACAGGAGCGTATGGCTACACCTTC,CASSSTGAYGYTF
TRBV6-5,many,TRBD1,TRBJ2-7,TGTGCCAGCAGGGCCGGGACAGGGGGTCGAGAGCAGTACTTC,CASRAGTGGREQYF
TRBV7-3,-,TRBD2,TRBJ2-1,TGTGCCAGCAGCTTACTAGCGGGGGCCCTAAATGAGCAGTTCTTC,CASSLLAGALNEQFF
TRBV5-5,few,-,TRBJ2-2,TGTGCCAGCAGCTTGGATCTCCACGGGGAGCTGTTTTTT,CASSLDLHGELFF
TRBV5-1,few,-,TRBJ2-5,TGCGCCAGCAGCCCCTTAGCGGAGTCGACCCAGTACTTC,CASSPLAESTQYF
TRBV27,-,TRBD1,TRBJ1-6,TGTGCCAGCAGGGGGACAGGGGCGAACCATTCACCCCTCCACTTT,CASRGTGANHSPLHF
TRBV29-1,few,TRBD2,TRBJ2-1,TGCAGCGTTGAATTCGCCAGCGGGGGAGGTTACAATGAGCAGTTCTTC,CSVEFASGGGYNEQFF
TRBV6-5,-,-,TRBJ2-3,TGTGCCAGCAGTTACTCCCAGGGTTTGGATACGCAGTATTTT,CASSYSQGLDTQYF
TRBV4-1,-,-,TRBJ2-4,TGCGCCAGCAGCCAAGAAGCCGGTGGTGTTGACATTCAGTACTTC,CASSQEAGGVDIQYF
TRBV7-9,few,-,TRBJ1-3,TGTGCCAGCAGCCAAACCAGGGCTGGAAACACCATATATTTT,CASSQTRAGNTIYF
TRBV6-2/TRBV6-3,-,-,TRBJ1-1,TGTGCCAGCAGCTCCCTTGTGGGGACGGACACTGAAGCTTTCTTT,CASSSLVGTDTEAFF
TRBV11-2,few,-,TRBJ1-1,TGTGCCAGCAGCTTAGAAGGGGCGGTCACTGAAGCTTTCTTT,CASSLEGAVTEAFF
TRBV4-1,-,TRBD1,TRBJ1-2,TGCGCCAGCAGCCCGTTACCAGGGGGCATCTATGGCTACACCTTC,CASSPLPGGIYGYTF
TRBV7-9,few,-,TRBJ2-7,TGTGCCAGCGCGGGCGGTTCCTACGAGCAGTACTTC,CASAGGSYEQYF
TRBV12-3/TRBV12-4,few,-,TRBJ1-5,TGTGCCAGCAGTGTGGGACTGACAAATCAGCCCCAGCATTTT,CASSVGLTNQPQHF
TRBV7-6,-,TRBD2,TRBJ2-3,TGTGCCAGCAGCCCTAGCGGGGTAACCACAGATACGCAGTATTTT,CASSPSGVTTDTQYF
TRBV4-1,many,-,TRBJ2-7,TGCGCCAGCAGCCTTGAGGGGCCCTCGGGCTACGAGCAGTACTTC,CASSLEGPSGYEQYF
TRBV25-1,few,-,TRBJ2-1,TGTGCCAGCAGTGCCTCACACGCTTACAATGAGCAGTTCTTC,CASSASHAYNEQFF
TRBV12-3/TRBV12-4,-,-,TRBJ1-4,-,CASSLGVDEKLFFF
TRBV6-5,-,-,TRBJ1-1,TGTGCCAGCAGTTACTCATCAGGCGGTTACCTCGAAGCTTTCTTT,CASSYSSGGYLEAFF
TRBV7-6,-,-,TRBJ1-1,TGTGCCAGCAGCTTAGCGGACGGTGAAGCTTTCTTT,CASSLADGEAFF
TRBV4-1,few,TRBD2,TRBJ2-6,TGCGCCAGCAGCCCGATGCCGAGCGGGGGCAGGTCTGGGGCCAACGTCCTGACTTTC,CASSPMPSGGRSGANVLTF
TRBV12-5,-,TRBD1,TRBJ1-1,TGTGCTAGTGGTCCTGGGACAGGGGTCCTTGAAGCTTTCTTT,CASGPGTGVLEAFF
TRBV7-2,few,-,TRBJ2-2,TGTGCCAGCAGCTTAGTTTCAGGGGGGGAGCTGTTTTTT,CASSLVSGGELFF
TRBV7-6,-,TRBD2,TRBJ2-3,TGTGCCAGCAGCTTAGTAATCGGGGGGACCACAGATACGCAGTATTTT,CASSLVIGGTTDTQYF
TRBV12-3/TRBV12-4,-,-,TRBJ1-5,TGTGCCAGCAACGACGGGACAATCAGCAATCAGCCCCAGCATTTT,CASNDGTISNQPQHF
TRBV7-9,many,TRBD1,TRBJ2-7,TGTGCCAGCAGCCTTAGGACAGGGGGCTCCTACGAGCAGTACTTC,CASSLRTGGSYEQYF
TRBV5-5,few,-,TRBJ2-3,TGTGCCAGCAGCTTGGGTACTAGCACAGATACGCAGTATTTT,CASSLGTSTDTQYF
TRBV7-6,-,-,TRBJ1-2,TGTGCCAGCAGCCCCACCGAGGTGTCAGATGGCTACACCTTC,CASSPTEVSDGYTF